This record concerns one T cell receptor beta chain sequence. No antigen is known for it. These data come from a study of T cells in Graves' hyperthyroidism and ophthalmopathy. General study results and limits: Model predictions of ophthalmopathy came a median about six months before onset.

Uncontrolled infection, other autoimmune disease, pregnancy or lactation led to exclusion. Out of 10 ml of fresh peripheral blood came the PBMCs. The V and J ends lost 2 bases and 1 base respectively, with 12 bases between them. Germline values: CDR1 DFQATT, CDR2 SNEGSKA (reference sequence). The CDR3 covers 15 residues. RNA transcripts were the template for amplifying TCR beta CDR3 regions. The HTBI primer set served for first-round RT-PCR of the TCR CDR3. TCRdb recomputed calls from the multiplex PCR reads with MiXCR, one row per CDR3 protein. The sample gives about 480,000 distinct CDR3 sequences, 20% to 25% of which show up once; around 50% is in the top ten.

Input material: blood. The genes are TRBV20-1 and TRBJ1-5, with D perhaps matching TRBD1 (6 bases). This clonotype was sampled from a woman in her 70s with Graves' ophthalmopathy. The CDR3 here is CSARRPQGSNQPQHF. CDR3 in DNA: TGCAGTGCTAGACGACCTCAGGGGAGCAATCAGCCCCAGCATTTT.